The 28 T cell receptor beta chains given below trace back to one sample, sequenced in a study of blood T cell repertoires in COVID-19. Measured with immunoSEQ multiplex PCR; TCRdb has only the in-frame clones, and not every one. The profile shows over 450,000 clones, 85% to 90% of them singletons. Sequenced material: peripheral blood. The receptors come from a woman aged 50 to 65 with COVID-19, enrolled during active disease.

This chain connects TRBV27 to TRBJ2-7; 7 nucleotides line up with TRBD1. This CDR3 is 14 amino acids long. The germline CDR1 and CDR2 sequences are MNHEY and SMNVEV (reference sequence). Trimming cost V 5 bases and J 3 bases; bases outside gene matches: 7. The chain's CDR3 is CASSHRGLGYEQYF. CDR3 bases: TGTGCCAGCAGTCACAGGGGCCTCGGCTACGAGCAGTACTTC.

The chain links TRBV9 to TRBJ1-5; 9 bases map to TRBD1. Germline CDR1 reads SGDLS; CDR2 reads YYNGEE. CDR3 size: 16 residues. The V gene end was trimmed by 6 bases and the J gene end by 0 bases; junction bases not matched to a gene: 7. The CDR3 is CASTGTGQYSNQPQHF. The CDR3 nucleotides read TGTGCCAGCACCGGGACAGGGCAATATAGCAATCAGCCCCAGCATTTT.

The V gene is TRBV7-8, the J gene TRBJ2-2; perhaps TRBD2 as D (5 bases). The germline gives CDR1 SGHVS, CDR2 FQNEAQ. Trimming took 5 bases from V and 3 from J, leaving 16 bases between them. This CDR3 has 16 amino acids. Here the CDR3 DNA reads TGTGCCAGCAGCCCCCGGGATCCTTACTACACCGGGGAGCTGTTTTTT. Translation: CASSPRDPYYTGELFF. Together with reference TRBV7-8 and TRBJ2-2, the CDR3 gives the full variable domain: GAGVSQSPRYKVAKRGQDVALRCDPISGHVSLFWYQQALGQGPEFLTYFQNEAQLDKSGLPSDRFFAERPEGSVSTLKIQRTQQEDSAVYLCASSPRDPYYTGELFFGEGSRLTVL.

CDR3 coding DNA: TGTGCCAGCAGCTTGAGACAGGCCTCCTACAATGAGCAGTTCTTC. Translating it yields CASSLRQASYNEQFF. The chain has TRBV7-9 and TRBJ2-1; TRBD1 might be the D (6 bases). CDR1 and CDR2 from the germline V gene are SEHNR and FQNEAQ (reference sequence). CDR3 length equals 15 residues. The V and J ends lost 3 bases and 0 bases respectively, with 9 bases between them.

This clone has just a few counts. The V call is TRBV24-1, the J call TRBJ1-5, with D unresolved. V lost 2 bases to trimming and J lost 9 bases, with 10 bases between them. This CDR3 region has 13 residues. Germline CDR1 is KGHDR and CDR2 is SFDVKD. The CDR3 nucleotides read TGTGCCACCAGTGATTCAAGCAGCGGGCCCCAGCATTTT. It is translated as CATSDSSSGPQHF.

This clone appeared once. This chain joins TRBV7-2 and TRBJ2-5; 12 bases align to TRBD2. This CDR3 spans 16 amino acids. The germline V gene encodes CDR1 SGHTA and CDR2 FQGNSA. After removal of 6 bases from V and 3 bases from J, the junction contained 8 bases not matched to a gene. In DNA, the CDR3 is TGTGCCAGCAGTTCGAATCTAGCGGGGGGGGAAGAGACCCAGTACTTC. Protein sequence: CASSSNLAGGEETQYF. Based on the CDR3 plus reference TRBV7-2 and TRBJ2-5, the full variable domain is GAGVSQSPSNKVTEKGKDVELRCDPISGHTALYWYRQSLGQGLEFLIYFQGNSAPDKSGLPSDRFSAERTGGSVSTLTIQRTQQEDSAVYLCASSSNLAGGEETQYFGPGTRLLVL.

The V gene is TRBV19, the J gene TRBJ1-5; 7 bases match TRBD1. This CDR3 region has 14 residues. CDR1 is LNHDA and CDR2 is SQIVND in the germline V gene (reference sequence). V shed 5 bases and J 7 bases; nucleotides not matched to a gene: 8. CDR3 nucleotide sequence: TGTGCCAGTAGTTCCACGACAGGGCCCCAGCCCCAGCATTTT. Translated: CASSSTTGPQPQHF.

The chain links TRBV4-1 to TRBJ1-2; TRBD1 aligns across 7 bases. V lost 4 bases and J lost 2; bases outside the gene matches: 10. CDR1 is MGHRA, CDR2 YSYEKL, per germline. The CDR3 contains 16 residues. In nucleotides, the CDR3 is TGCGCCAGCAGCCGAGAAGGGGGACAGAGGAACTATGGCTACACCTTC. It yields the protein CASSREGGQRNYGYTF.

CDR3 in amino acids: CASSDRTFYGYTF. CDR3 DNA: TGTGCCAGCAGCGACCGGACATTCTATGGCTACACCTTC. The genes are TRBV27 and TRBJ1-2; possibly TRBD1 for D (5 bases). CDR3 length: 13 residues. Trimming removed 6 bases from V and 4 bases from J, with 12 bases in between. Looked up from germline, CDR1 is MNHEY and CDR2 is SMNVEV (reference sequence).

This chain links TRBV20-1 with TRBJ1-4; maybe TRBD1 (5 bases). The CDR3 is 14 residues long. Germline V gene sequence: CDR1 DFQATT, CDR2 SNEGSKA (reference sequence). Deletions cut 3 bases from V and 7 bases from J, with 15 bases between. CDR3: CSASGAPGGEKLFF. CDR3 bases: TGCAGTGCTAGTGGGGCACCCGGAGGTGAAAAACTGTTTTTT.

The genes are TRBV19 and TRBJ1-4; the match to TRBD1 covers 7 bases. Germline loops: CDR1 LNHDA, CDR2 SQIVND (reference sequence). Losses at the gene ends were 5 bases for V and 3 bases for J; bases not matched to a gene: 0. This CDR3 is 13 amino acids long. The CDR3 DNA reads TGTGCCAGTAGTGGGACAGCTAATGAAAAACTGTTTTTT. This encodes CASSGTANEKLFF.

The chain uses TRBV6-5 and TRBJ2-5; 7 nucleotides align to TRBD2. V trimming: 6 bases; J trimming: 5 bases; junction bases outside the gene matches: 12. The CDR3 totals 15 residues. Germline V gene sequence: CDR1 MNHEY, CDR2 SVGAGI. In DNA, the CDR3 is TGTGCCAGCAGCCGACTAGCCGTCGGGGGTGAGACCCAGTACTTC. Its translation: CASSRLAVGGETQYF.

The chain employs TRBV5-1 and TRBJ2-7; TRBD1 is a possible D gene (6 bases). The germline V gene has CDR1 SGHRS and CDR2 YFSETQ. V shed 0 bases and J shed 6 bases, with 10 bases lying between them. The CDR3 runs 13 residues. The CDR3, as DNA: TGCGCCAGCAGCTTGGTTACAGGGAGCGAGCAGTACTTC. Its translation: CASSLVTGSEQYF.

The chain is built from TRBV30 and TRBJ1-1; D gene ambiguous. Deletions cut 4 bases from V and 0 bases from J, with 6 bases between. The CDR3 contains 12 residues. Looked up from germline, CDR1 is GTSNPN and CDR2 is SVGIG (reference sequence). CDR3 in DNA: TGTGCCTGGAACTTAATGAACACTGAAGCTTTCTTT. Translation gives CAWNLMNTEAFF.

The chain is built from TRBV7-2 and TRBJ1-2; tentatively, D is TRBD1 (5 bases). The CDR3 spans 16 residues. Trimming removed 0 bases from V and 0 bases from J, with 11 bases in between. Germline V CDR1 and CDR2: SGHTA, FQGNSA. The CDR3 sequence: CASSLASGPSNYGYTF. The CDR3, as DNA: TGTGCCAGCAGCTTAGCGTCAGGGCCTTCTAACTATGGCTACACCTTC.

The CDR3 is CASSLGSGRNSNQPQHF. The CDR3 DNA sequence: TGTGCCAGCAGCTTAGGGTCGGGGAGGAATAGCAATCAGCCCCAGCATTTT. V gene TRBV7-3 combines with J gene TRBJ1-5, with no clear D. V lost 2 bases and J lost 0, with 14 bases in between. Germline CDR1 reads SGHTA; CDR2 reads FQGTGA. This CDR3 has 17 amino acids.

The CDR3 coding sequence is TGTGCCAGCAGCTTAAGCCCGGCCCAGGGAAACTATGGCTACACCTTC. This codes for CASSLSPAQGNYGYTF. This sequence joins TRBV7-8 and TRBJ1-2; the D gene is possibly TRBD1 (5 bases). V lost 2 bases, J lost 2 bases, and 15 bases lay in between. The CDR3 has 16 residues. The germline V gene encodes CDR1 SGHVS and CDR2 FQNEAQ.

A few counts support this clone. The chain uses TRBV28 and TRBJ1-6; D not resolved. The length of the CDR3 is 14 residues. Trimming removed 6 bases at V and 10 bases at J, with 16 bases between. The germline V gene encodes CDR1 MDHEN and CDR2 SYDVKM. As DNA, the CDR3 is TGTGCCAGCAGGCCGGGCTACGGAGGATCACCCCTCCACTTT. Translated: CASRPGYGGSPLHF.

The chain uses TRBV4-2 and TRBJ2-7; 7 bases are a match to TRBD1. The CDR3 consists of 15 residues. Per the germline V gene, CDR1 is LGHNA and CDR2 is YNFKEQ. V trimming: 0 bases; J trimming: 6 bases; junction bases outside the gene matches: 8. The CDR3 region is CASSQDPTGWSEQYF. The CDR3 nucleotides read TGTGCCAGCAGCCAAGATCCGACAGGGTGGAGCGAGCAGTACTTC.

The chain recombines TRBV5-1 with TRBJ2-2; the D is unclear. This CDR3 contains 14 residues. V lost 0 bases to trimming and J lost 5 bases, with 8 bases between them. Germline-derived CDR1 and CDR2 are SGHRS and YFSETQ. CDR3 protein: CASSLAAGTGELFF. The CDR3 bases are TGCGCCAGCAGCTTGGCGGCAGGTACCGGGGAGCTGTTTTTT.

The chain has TRBV12-3 or TRBV12-4 and TRBJ2-5; tentatively, D is TRBD1 (5 bases). The V and J ends lost 6 bases and 2 bases respectively, with 10 bases between them. This CDR3 has 13 residues. For the CDR3, the DNA is TGTGCCAGCAGACCGGACAAACAAGAGACCCAGTACTTC. This codes for CASRPDKQETQYF.

This chain links TRBV30 with TRBJ1-6, with D perhaps matching TRBD1 (6 bases). V lost 5 bases and J lost 2, with 19 bases in between. The CDR3 has 17 residues. Germline assignment: CDR1 GTSNPN and CDR2 SVGIG (reference sequence). The CDR3 nucleotides are TGTGCCTGGCGGGGGGGGCGGGAGCAACCCTATAATTCACCCCTCCACTTT. Its protein product is CAWRGGREQPYNSPLHF.

This chain joins TRBV19 and TRBJ2-1, with a tentative D call TRBD1 (6 bases). V was pared by 6 bases and J by 4 bases, with 19 bases between. The CDR3 is made up of 16 amino acids. Germline V gene sequence: CDR1 LNHDA, CDR2 SQIVND (reference sequence). The CDR3 is CASSHHRVTPYNEQFF. CDR3 bases: TGTGCCAGTAGCCACCACAGGGTAACACCTTACAATGAGCAGTTCTTC.

The genes are TRBV30 and TRBJ2-2; 8 nucleotides align to TRBD2. CDR3 length: 14 amino acids. Germline CDR1 GTSNPN, CDR2 SVGIG (reference sequence). The ends lost 6 bases at V and 7 bases at J; junction bases unmatched: 10. The CDR3 coding sequence is TGTGCCTGCCGCGCGGGGGGACGAGGCGGGGAGCTGTTTTTT. Translated: CACRAGGRGGELFF. The entire variable domain, with the rest obtained from reference TRBV30 and TRBJ2-2, is as follows: SQTIHQWPATLVQPVGSPLSLECTVEGTSNPNLYWYRQAAGRGLQLLFYSVGIGQISSEVPQNLSASRPQDRQFILSSKKLLLSDSGFYLCACRAGGRGGELFFGEGSRLTVL.

The CDR3 DNA is TGTGCCAGTAGTCCCGTGACAGGGACAGATACGCAGTATTTT. This codes for CASSPVTGTDTQYF. The genes are TRBV19 and TRBJ2-3; 7 bases map to TRBD1. Trimming cost V 5 bases and J 3 bases; bases outside gene matches: 5. Germline lookup yields CDR1 LNHDA and CDR2 SQIVND (reference sequence). The CDR3 totals 14 residues.

The chain couples TRBV5-4 to TRBJ1-6; TRBD1 matches 7 bases. CDR3 length: 15 residues. The germline V gene has CDR1 SGHNT and CDR2 YYREEE (reference sequence). After removal of 6 bases from V and 7 bases from J, the junction contained 10 bases not matched to a gene. As DNA, the CDR3 is TGTGCCAGCACCTTAGACAGGGCATCGAATTCACCCCTCCACTTT. The encoded protein is CASTLDRASNSPLHF.

Written as DNA, the CDR3 is TGTGCCAGCAGCTTAGGGACAGGGTACCCAGATACGCAGTATTTT. This translates into CASSLGTGYPDTQYF. The chain links TRBV7-7 to TRBJ2-3, with 8 positions matching TRBD1. Germline trimming cut 1 base from V and 4 bases from J; bases unmatched to any gene: 4. There are 15 residues in the CDR3. Germline CDR1 reads SSHAT; CDR2 reads FNYEAQ (reference sequence).

This clone was detected a few times. The rearrangement links TRBV7-8 to TRBJ1-1; the D is unclear. V lost 3 bases and J 0 bases, leaving 8 bases between the germline ends. The CDR3 covers 14 residues. Germline lookup yields CDR1 SGHVS and CDR2 FQNEAQ. The DNA of the CDR3 is TGTGCCAGCAGCTTTGGCCAGATGAACACTGAAGCTTTCTTT. Translation gives CASSFGQMNTEAFF.